This T cell receptor (beta chain) was profiled in a study of T-cell memory formation after mild COVID-19. MiXCR, applied by TCRdb to the 5' RACE reads, yields one record per CDR3 protein. Of about half a million distinct CDR3 sequences listed, 15% to 20% are singletons. Notes on this clonotype: Its target is not known.

General observations from the study: For contracting clones, CD4+ ones sat mainly in CM and EM, CD8+ in EMRA. Clones shrinking from day 15 to 85 showed even CD4/CD8 mixes; later expanders tilted CD4+.

The CDR3 sequence is 14 residues long. Trimming removed 7 bases from V and 2 bases from J, with 17 bases in between. Germline assignment: CDR1 SQVTM and CDR2 ANQGSEA. The chain joins TRBV29-1 to TRBJ2-5; D might be TRBD1 or TRBD2, each matching 5 bases. Sample: PBMCs or a T cell subset sorted from them (not recorded which). This TCR was recovered from an adult woman who had mild COVID-19 (a few samples of this study predate the infection). Cell type and time point are not known. CDR3 loop: CSAGKPGRQETQYF. The CDR3, as DNA: TGCAGCGCCGGGAAACCGGGACGGCAAGAGACCCAGTACTTC. Based on the CDR3 plus reference TRBV29-1 and TRBJ2-5, the full variable domain is SAVISQKPSRDICQRGTSLTIQCQVDSQVTMMFWYRQQPGQSLTLIATANQGSEATYESGFVIDKFPISRPNLTFSTLTVSNMSPEDSSIYLCSAGKPGRQETQYFGPGTRLLVL.